This passage covers 10 T cell receptor beta chains from one sample sequenced in a study of early T cells in non-severe SARS-CoV-2 infection. TCRdb processed the 5' RACE reads anew with MiXCR; each CDR3 protein has one entry. The sample lists 45,000 to 55,000 distinct CDR3 sequences; approximately 9.8% were seen once. Sequenced input: whole blood. The source of these receptors is an adult who was a healthcare worker with PCR-confirmed SARS-CoV-2 infection or an uninfected control (not recorded which).

In its sample, this clonotype was seen a few times. The chain recombines TRBV2 with TRBJ2-7; 8 bases map to TRBD1. With V trimmed by 4 bases and J by 2 bases, 4 bases remained unmatched. Germline V gene data show CDR1 as SNHLY and CDR2 as FYNNEI. There are 14 residues in the CDR3. CDR3 nucleotide sequence: TGTGCCAGCAGTGGACAGGGGAAGACCTACGAGCAGTACTTC. Amino acid sequence: CASSGQGKTYEQYF. Together with reference TRBV2 and TRBJ2-7, the CDR3 gives the full variable domain: EPEVTQTPSHQVTQMGQEVILRCVPISNHLYFYWYRQILGQKVEFLVSFYNNEISEKSEIFDDQFSVERPDGSNFTLKIRSTKLEDSAMYFCASSGQGKTYEQYFGPGTRLTVT.

The J gene is TRBJ2-5, the V gene TRBV6-1; TRBD2 aligns across 7 bases. Germline CDR1 is MNHNS and CDR2 is SASEGT. The CDR3 contains 14 residues. V shed 7 bases, J shed 5 bases, and the junction held 10 bases outside the gene matches. CDR3 sequence: CASNEGLTGETQYF. The CDR3, as DNA: TGTGCCAGCAATGAGGGACTAACCGGGGAGACCCAGTACTTC.

This clonotype was found many times. V and J are TRBV19 and TRBJ2-1; TRBD2 matches at 10 bases. J lost 5 bases, V lost 7 bases, and 11 bases had no gene match. The CDR3 loop spans 16 amino acids. Per germline, CDR1 LNHDA and CDR2 SQIVND (reference sequence). The CDR3 is CASTEFLAGVHNEQFF. The DNA for the CDR3 is TGTGCCAGTACCGAATTCCTAGCGGGAGTCCACAATGAGCAGTTCTTC.

This clonotype has ten or more counts. The chain carries TRBV18 and TRBJ2-2; perhaps TRBD1 as D (6 bases). Germline CDR1 reads KGHSH; CDR2 reads LQKENI. The CDR3 sequence is 16 residues long. The V end was cut by 4 bases, the J end by 0 bases, with 12 bases between. The CDR3 nucleotides are TGTGCCAGCTCACGGGACAACCCCGCGAACACCGGGGAGCTGTTTTTT. It is translated as CASSRDNPANTGELFF. Full variable domain (rest looked up from reference TRBV18 and TRBJ2-2): NAGVMQNPRHLVRRRGQEARLRCSPMKGHSHVYWYRQLPEEGLKFMVYLQKENIIDESGMPKERFSAEFPKEGPSILRIQQVVRGDSAAYFCASSRDNPANTGELFFGEGSRLTVL.

The chain employs TRBV9 and TRBJ2-3; 14 nucleotides match TRBD2. V lost 5 bases, J lost 6 bases, and 5 bases stayed unmatched. Germline CDR1 reads SGDLS; CDR2 reads YYNGEE. The CDR3 extends over 15 amino acids. The CDR3 here is CASRAGTSGSDTQYF. DNA of the CDR3: TGTGCCAGCAGAGCCGGGACTAGCGGGAGTGATACGCAGTATTTT. Combining the CDR3 with reference TRBV9 and TRBJ2-3 gives the whole variable domain DSGVTQTPKHLITATGQRVTLRCSPRSGDLSVYWYQQSLDQGLQFLIQYYNGEERAKGNILERFSAQQFPDLHSELNLSSLELGDSALYFCASRAGTSGSDTQYFGPGTRLTVL.

This clonotype turned up a few times. V gene TRBV27 combines with J gene TRBJ2-1; no clear D. CDR3 size: 16 residues. The V end lost 0 bases, the J end lost 0 bases, and 9 bases lay between the germline ends. Germline V gives CDR1 MNHEY, CDR2 SMNVEV (reference sequence). The DNA for the CDR3 is TGTGCCAGCAGTTTATCATACTACCCCTCCTACAATGAGCAGTTCTTC. The encoded protein is CASSLSYYPSYNEQFF.

This clonotype was seen at least ten times. The rearrangement joins TRBV24-1 to TRBJ2-7; D call uncertain. The CDR3 consists of 14 residues. The V end lost 3 bases, the J end lost 5 bases, and 13 bases lay between the germline ends. CDR1 KGHDR and CDR2 SFDVKD come from the germline V gene. The CDR3 sequence is CATSDTVRNDEQYF. The CDR3 DNA reads as TGTGCCACCAGTGATACGGTTCGTAACGACGAGCAGTACTTC.

There are many counts of this clonotype. The CDR3 DNA is TGTGCCAGCAGCCTCCCGGGCCTAGCGGGAGTTGAGCAGTTCTTC. It translates to CASSLPGLAGVEQFF. The gene calls are TRBV7-3 and TRBJ2-1, with TRBD2 matching 10 bases. Germline CDR1 reads SGHTA; CDR2 reads FQGTGA. The CDR3 sequence is 15 residues long. Germline trimming cut 5 bases from V and 9 bases from J; bases unmatched to any gene: 10.

This clonotype appeared a few times. The gene calls are TRBV11-2 and TRBJ2-3, with D tentatively TRBD1 or TRBD2 (5 bases each). CDR3 length: 17 amino acids. Trimming cost V 1 base and J 6 bases, with 20 bases left between them. CDR1 SGHAT and CDR2 FQNNGV come from the germline V gene. CDR3 region: CASSLVARGLQFDTQYF. The CDR3 coding sequence is TGTGCCAGCAGCTTAGTGGCCCGGGGCTTACAGTTTGATACGCAGTATTTT.

This chain joins TRBV4-1 and TRBJ2-7; weak D call: TRBD2 (7 bases). The V end lost 5 bases, the J end lost 0 bases, and 14 bases lay between the germline ends. CDR1 MGHRA and CDR2 YSYEKL come from the germline V gene. The CDR3 loop spans 15 amino acids. The CDR3 is CASSSRRGASYEQYF. CDR3 nucleotides: TGCGCCAGCAGCTCCCGTCGGGGGGCCTCCTACGAGCAGTACTTC.